This T cell receptor (beta chain) is drawn from a study of shared clonotypes between healthy human individuals. The study's findings and limits: Few donors restricted represented genetic and exposure-history diversity.

CDR1 MDHEN and CDR2 SYDVKM come from the germline V gene. CDR3 length: 14 residues. Some clones are missing from TCRdb's copy, which holds only in-frame ones; the method was immunoSEQ multiplex PCR. The table lists over 400,000 clones, over 70% of them singletons, with 10% to 15% in the top ten. A word on this clone: Antigen specificity is unknown. A far bigger clonotype differs at one base, so this is likely a read error. Other DNA variants within this sample encode the same CDR3.

The TCR originated in a woman aged 40 to 49 in good health. Some clones in this sample may be carry-over from other donors' samples. The gene calls are TRBV28 and TRBJ1-2; D may be TRBD1 (5 bases). Sample: PBMCs. The CDR3 DNA is TGTGCCAGCAGTGGCCCCGGGACGGCCCCGAGCTACACCTTT. This gives the protein CASSGPGTAPSYTF.